The clone carrying this T cell receptor (beta chain) has just a few counts. The sample comes from a study of T-cell memory formation after mild COVID-19. At the level of the study: The two donors had largely donor-specific TCR clusters.

Each CDR3 protein gets one entry after TCRdb re-called the 5' RACE reads with MiXCR. The sample shows about 560,000 distinct CDR3 sequences, under 20% of them seen only once. CDR1 is KGHSH and CDR2 is LQKENI in the germline V gene. There are 16 residues in the CDR3. The V gene end was trimmed by 0 bases and the J gene end by 4 bases; junction bases not matched to a gene: 7. This chain uses TRBV18 with TRBJ2-7; 9 bases line up with TRBD1. The sequencing sample was made of PBMCs or a T cell subset sorted from them (not recorded which). This receptor was obtained from an adult woman who had mild COVID-19 (a few samples of this study predate the infection). Cell type and time point are not known. The CDR3: CASSPPGLDRGYEQYF. CDR3 nucleotides: TGTGCCAGCTCACCACCGGGCCTGGACAGGGGATACGAGCAGTACTTC.